This T cell receptor (beta chain) came from a study of blood T cell repertoires in COVID-19 (TCRdb year 2020). Context from the whole study: Samples from collaborators originated in the United States, Italy and Spain and spanned both the acute and convalescent phases of COVID-19. The prospective study material was composed of cDNA or gDNA derived from T cells, B-cell-depleted T cells, or PBMCs. The samples were drawn from two sources: the first 160 participants of the ongoing ImmuneRACE study, and 1,000 to 1,500 subjects contributed by 6 global collaborators. Nearly every sample came with metadata listing a de-identified subject ID, COVID-19 status, age in years and sex. The repertoires were released in a freely available public database meant as a resource for research on the immune response to SARS-CoV-2. Where available, HLA class I and class II types were obtained from metadata supplied by the sample provider rather than from assay-based typing. Subjects who had been exposed to COVID-19, were actively infected with it, or had recovered from it provided the deeply sampled blood TCRbeta repertoires that made up the dataset. The study at large found these results: Clinical and demographic metadata were provided uncurated, with the amount varying by source and participant.

V lost 4 bases and J lost 2 bases; the stretch between them is 11 bases long. The CDR3 runs 14 amino acids, cysteine and phenylalanine included. Only the CDR3 part of the read is kept: 42 bases, read in frame from the first base. As encoded in the germline V gene, CDR1 is KGHDR while CDR2 is SFDVKD. Each collaborating institution followed its own protocols to collect whole blood in K2EDTA tubes. For TCRbeta analysis, collaborators shipped samples as frozen whole blood, isolated PBMCs, or DNA extracted from either of those sample types. TCRbeta CDR3 regions were amplified from genomic DNA by means of the immunoSEQ Assay, a bias-controlled multiplex PCR. Regarding the original processing steps: Within the assay, amplification of reference gene primers was used to estimate how many nucleated cells each sample contained. Sequence reads were collapsed and filtered to measure the absolute abundance of every unique TCRbeta CDR3 rearrangement. Productive Simpson clonality was computed per sample as the square root of Simpson's diversity index over productive rearrangements. As stored in TCRdb, this immuneACCESS dataset retains in-frame rearrangements with V and J assigned. A fraction of the clones does not appear; measured against another copy, unresolved V genes explain less than half of the discrepancy, and the remainder lacks a known reason. V and J calls plus clone size are reproduced from that table; the DNA served to infer D and trimming. The sample table shows 200,000 to 300,000 clones, and 84% are seen once. The top ten clones comprise around 4% of the sample.

To note about this clone: Its antigen remains unidentified. Qualities for individual bases were not recorded, and no much larger clone is one base off.

The rearrangement combines TRBV24-1 with TRBJ2-7; TRBD2 might be the D gene, on 6 matching bases. Sequenced sample: peripheral blood. This clonotype originated in a man aged 45 to 65 with acute or convalescent COVID-19. The CDR3 is CATSERERPYEQYF. In nucleotides, the sequence is TGTGCCACCAGTGAACGGGAGCGGCCCTACGAGCAGTACTTC.